The 19 T cell receptor beta chains reported below all come from one sample, sequenced in a study of early T cells in non-severe SARS-CoV-2 infection. TCRdb passed the 5' RACE reads through MiXCR, listing each CDR3 protein once. The sample lists 60,000 or so distinct CDR3 sequences; 8.9% were seen once. The specimen was whole blood. The receptors come from an adult who was a healthcare worker with PCR-confirmed SARS-CoV-2 infection or an uninfected control (not recorded which).

This clonotype was observed many times. This chain joins TRBV5-1 and TRBJ2-5, with TRBD2 identical over 10 bases. The CDR3 sequence is 15 residues long. Losses at the gene ends were 5 bases for V and 1 base for J; bases not matched to a gene: 5. The germline V gene encodes CDR1 SGHRS and CDR2 YFSETQ. This CDR3 is CASRLAGGSQETQYF. CDR3 sequence (DNA): TGCGCCAGCAGGTTAGCGGGAGGTAGCCAAGAGACCCAGTACTTC.

As DNA, the CDR3 is TGCGCCAGCAGTGACCCAACTAATAGCAATCAGCCCCAGCATTTT. It yields the protein CASSDPTNSNQPQHF. V is TRBV10-2 and J is TRBJ1-5; D is uncertain. From germline, CDR1 is WSHSY and CDR2 SAAADI. V was trimmed by 3 bases and J by 0 bases, leaving 9 bases between them. The CDR3 contains 15 residues.

This clonotype was picked up a small number of times. The CDR3 is CASSLAHTGYEQFF. CDR3 sequence (DNA): TGTGCCAGCAGTTTAGCTCACACGGGGTATGAGCAGTTCTTC. The rearrangement uses TRBV12-3 or TRBV12-4 and TRBJ2-1; a possible D gene is TRBD2 (5 bases). This CDR3 comprises 14 residues. Trimming took off 0 bases at V and 8 bases at J, with 11 bases between the two ends.

This clonotype was counted ten times or more. The chain joins TRBV27 to TRBJ2-7; 9 bases agree with TRBD1. With V trimmed by 4 bases and J by 8 bases, 12 bases remained unmatched. The CDR3 runs 15 residues. CDR1 and CDR2 (germline): MNHEY, SMNVEV (reference sequence). For the CDR3, the DNA is TGTGCCAGCAGTTACACAGGGGGCGCCCTTAGAAAGCAGTACTTC. It yields the protein CASSYTGGALRKQYF.

This clonotype was counted at least ten times. V is TRBV6-2 or TRBV6-3 and J is TRBJ1-1; D is uncertain. V was shortened by 5 bases and J by 5 bases, with 6 bases between the two germline ends. Germline V gene data show CDR1 as MNHEY and CDR2 as SVGEGT. This CDR3 region has 11 residues. The CDR3 region is CASSLGTEAFF. The CDR3 coding sequence is TGTGCCAGCAGTCTTGGGACTGAAGCTTTCTTT.

This clonotype has ten or more counts. The genes are TRBV18 and TRBJ1-6; TRBD1 might be the D (5 bases). CDR1 is KGHSH, CDR2 LQKENI, per germline. The CDR3 loop spans 15 amino acids. V lost 8 bases and J 8 bases, leaving 19 bases between the germline ends. CDR3: CASRRTDRLYSPLHF. CDR3 sequence (DNA): TGTGCCAGCCGCAGAACCGACAGACTCTATTCACCCCTCCACTTT.

This clonotype has a count of ten or more. The V call is TRBV18, the J call TRBJ1-4; unclear D gene. The CDR3 spans 12 residues. CDR1 and CDR2 (germline): KGHSH, LQKENI. V lost 6 bases and J lost 7, with 9 bases in between. CDR3 DNA sequence: TGTGCCAGCTCGTCGGGAGGTGAAAAACTGTTTTTT. Translated, it gives CASSSGGEKLFF.

This clonotype occurred many times. This chain uses TRBV19 with TRBJ2-2; no clear D. The germline V and J ends were trimmed by 2 bases and 0 bases, with 7 bases remaining between them. Germline assignment: CDR1 LNHDA and CDR2 SQIVND (reference sequence). CDR3 length: 15 amino acids. The CDR3 sequence is CASSINPTNTGELFF. In nucleotides, the CDR3 is TGTGCCAGTAGTATAAACCCTACGAACACCGGGGAGCTGTTTTTT.

This clonotype was counted a few times. This chain uses TRBV12-3 or TRBV12-4 with TRBJ2-1; D is unclear. Trimming took 2 bases from V and 4 from J, leaving 6 bases between them. This CDR3 spans 13 amino acids. CDR3 residues: CASSLTWYNEQFF. CDR3 DNA: TGTGCCAGCAGTTTAACTTGGTACAATGAGCAGTTCTTC.

By sample share, this clonotype is medium-sized. The chain links TRBV12-3 or TRBV12-4 to TRBJ1-5; D is possibly TRBD1 (5 bases). V lost 1 base to trimming and J lost 0 bases, with 10 bases between them. The CDR3 spans 16 residues. DNA of the CDR3: TGTGCCAGCAGTTTAGGCGGGACGGCTAGCAATCAGCCCCAGCATTTT. It yields the protein CASSLGGTASNQPQHF.

This clonotype has just a few counts. The V call is TRBV28, the J call TRBJ1-6, with 10 bases that match TRBD1. There are 16 residues in the CDR3. Germline-derived CDR1 and CDR2 are MDHEN and SYDVKM. The V gene end was trimmed by 6 bases and the J gene end by 10 bases; junction bases not matched to a gene: 12. The CDR3 region is CASSAVLGQGGSPLHF. The CDR3 DNA sequence: TGTGCCAGCAGCGCCGTCCTTGGACAGGGGGGCTCACCCCTCCACTTT.

This clonotype occurred a few times. The rearrangement uses TRBV7-3 and TRBJ2-6; 8 bases are a match to TRBD1. V shed 2 bases, J shed 2 bases, and the junction held 11 bases outside the gene matches. The CDR3 runs 19 residues. The germline V gene has CDR1 SGHTA and CDR2 FQGTGA. CDR3 bases: TGTGCCAGCAGCTTACCGCCTTTCCAGGGGGCGCCTGGGGCCAACGTCCTGACTTTC. It encodes CASSLPPFQGAPGANVLTF.

As for this clonotype: This may be a read error, as it is one base from a much larger clone. The gene calls are TRBV7-3 and TRBJ2-1, with 8 bases aligning to TRBD2. Trimming took 5 bases from V and 8 from J; bases not matched to a gene: 17. The V gene's germline CDR1 is SGHTA and CDR2 FQGTGA. The CDR3 has 17 amino acids. The CDR3 here is CASSPHGGGLAIYEQFF. In DNA, the CDR3 is TGTGCCAGCAGCCCCCATGGGGGAGGACTAGCAATCTATGAGCAGTTCTTC.

The rearrangement joins TRBV28 to TRBJ1-4; 9 nucleotides agree with TRBD1. Germline values: CDR1 MDHEN, CDR2 SYDVKM. The J segment lost 4 bases and the V segment lost 6 bases, leaving 15 bases of the junction unmatched. This CDR3 contains 18 residues. CDR3 coding DNA: TGTGCCAGCAGCAAGCTTCTCCTACAGGGGGCGAGTAATGAAAAACTGTTTTTT. This encodes CASSKLLLQGASNEKLFF.

Ten or more counts support this clonotype. The V call is TRBV6-5, the J call TRBJ1-4; D is unresolved. CDR3 length: 15 residues. Germline V gives CDR1 MNHEY, CDR2 SVGAGI. Trimming pared 2 bases from V and 8 bases from J, leaving 15 bases between. CDR3 protein: CASSYIGRLDEKLFF. The CDR3 coding sequence is TGTGCCAGCAGTTACATTGGCAGGCTGGACGAAAAACTGTTTTTT.

This clonotype was recorded many times. The genes are TRBV18 and TRBJ2-3; 8 bases are shared with TRBD1. J was trimmed by 3 bases and V by 2 bases; bases with no gene match: 7. Germline V gene data show CDR1 as KGHSH and CDR2 as LQKENI. The CDR3 contains 16 residues. The CDR3, as DNA: TGTGCCAGCTCACCAAGGACAGGGCTGTGGACAGATACGCAGTATTTT. Residues: CASSPRTGLWTDTQYF. The full variable domain, with the rest looked up from reference TRBV18 and TRBJ2-3, is NAGVMQNPRHLVRRRGQEARLRCSPMKGHSHVYWYRQLPEEGLKFMVYLQKENIIDESGMPKERFSAEFPKEGPSILRIQQVVRGDSAAYFCASSPRTGLWTDTQYFGPGTRLTVL.

This clonotype was observed many times. This chain links TRBV7-8 with TRBJ2-5; no definite D call. The germline CDR1 and CDR2 sequences are SGHVS and FQNEAQ. This CDR3 is built from 12 residues. Trimming removed 3 bases at V and 5 bases at J, with 7 bases between. CDR3 sequence: CASSFTEETQYF. The DNA of the CDR3 is TGTGCCAGCAGCTTCACTGAGGAGACCCAGTACTTC.

The CDR3 DNA sequence: TGTGCCAGCAGTTTTCGGGCGGGATGGACCTACGAGCAGTACTTC. It codes for CASSFRAGWTYEQYF. V and J are TRBV28 and TRBJ2-7; weak D call: TRBD2 (6 bases). V was cut by 3 bases and J by 2 bases, with 14 bases left in between. The CDR3 consists of 15 residues. The V gene's germline CDR1 is MDHEN and CDR2 SYDVKM.

This clonotype came up many times. The chain has TRBV7-9 and TRBJ2-3; 10 bases fit TRBD2. The germline V gene has CDR1 SEHNR and CDR2 FQNEAQ (reference sequence). CDR3 length equals 15 residues. V was pared by 5 bases and J by 5 bases, with 7 bases of the junction left unmatched. The CDR3 loop reads CASSPRTSGVDTQYF. CDR3 nucleotides: TGTGCCAGCAGCCCCCGGACTAGCGGTGTAGATACGCAGTATTTT.